These 14 T cell receptor beta chains came from one sample sequenced in a study of molecular identifiers for immune sequencing clone quantification. TCRdb used MiXCR to reprocess the PCR reads, holding one entry per CDR3 protein. The repertoire includes about 510,000 distinct CDR3 sequences, 20% to 25% of them detected once, and approximately 0.84% sits in the top ten. Sample: naive CD8+ T cells from blood, with Jurkat cell RNA spiked in. Subset noted: FACS-sorted CD8+CD4-CCR7+CD45RA+ naive T cells. All receptors come from a human donor in good health. Some libraries in this study had Jurkat cell RNA spiked in.

In the case of this clonotype: A read error is possible here, since a much larger clone lies one base away. The chain has TRBV7-9 and TRBJ1-1, with D possibly TRBD1 on 6 matching bases. V was clipped by 8 bases and J by 4 bases, with 23 bases between them. Germline CDR1 is SEHNR and CDR2 is FQNEAQ (reference sequence). The CDR3 runs to 16 residues. CDR3: CASGPEGGPLTTEAFF. CDR3 nucleotide sequence: TGTGCCAGCGGCCCCGAGGGGGGGCCACTGACCACTGAAGCTTTCTTT.

This clonotype showed up just a few times. J is TRBJ1-1 and V is TRBV9; 11 bases match TRBD1. Looked up from germline, CDR1 is SGDLS and CDR2 is YYNGEE. The CDR3 runs 17 residues. With 3 bases clipped from V and 3 bases from J, the junction kept 10 bases outside the gene matches. CDR3 in amino acids: CASSAVDRGRSDTEAFF. The DNA of the CDR3 is TGTGCCAGCAGCGCCGTGGACAGGGGGCGGTCGGACACTGAAGCTTTCTTT.

The V call is TRBV10-3, the J call TRBJ2-7, with 7 bases matching TRBD1. V lost 10 bases, J lost 3 bases, and 3 bases stayed unmatched. The germline V gene encodes CDR1 ENHRY and CDR2 SYGVKD. The CDR3 has 11 amino acids. The DNA for the CDR3 is TGTGCCAACGGGGACAGCTACGAGCAGTACTTC. Encoded protein: CANGDSYEQYF.

This chain uses TRBV7-9 with TRBJ2-7; possibly TRBD1 for D (6 bases). The CDR3 extends over 16 amino acids. Deletions cut 3 bases from V and 3 bases from J, with 18 bases between. Germline V lookup: CDR1 SEHNR, CDR2 FQNEAQ (reference sequence). The CDR3 loop reads CASSFSYTRGGYEQYF. Written as DNA, the CDR3 is TGTGCCAGCAGCTTTTCTTACACACGAGGGGGCTACGAGCAGTACTTC.

About this clonotype: At one end the junction does not follow the germline gene, possibly because of a read error. This rearrangement joins TRBV6-5 to TRBJ2-7, with TRBD1 identical over 10 bases. The germline CDR1 and CDR2 sequences are MNHEY and SVGAGI. The CDR3 covers 14 residues. The DNA of the CDR3 is TGTGCCAGCAGTGAGGGACAGGGGTTGTACGAACAGTGCTTC. This encodes CASSEGQGLYEQCF.

The gene calls are TRBV20-1 and TRBJ2-7; 10 bases are shared with TRBD2. The CDR3 sequence is 19 residues long. Germline lookup yields CDR1 DFQATT and CDR2 SNEGSKA (reference sequence). Trimming at V came to 6 bases and at J to 0 bases, leaving 20 bases not matched to a gene. CDR3 in DNA: TGCAGTGCCCCACACGGCTATCGTATGGCTAGCGGGAGCTCCTACGAGCAGTACTTC. Protein sequence: CSAPHGYRMASGSSYEQYF.

There are a few counts of this clonotype. This rearrangement joins TRBV19 to TRBJ2-7; 9 bases are a match to TRBD1. The CDR3 length is 17 residues. Germline values: CDR1 LNHDA, CDR2 SQIVND (reference sequence). V shed 3 bases and J 3 bases; nucleotides not matched to a gene: 12. CDR3 coding DNA: TGTGCCAGTAGTATTTTTTACTCCGGGACAGGGATCTACGAGCAGTACTTC. Amino acids: CASSIFYSGTGIYEQYF.

The rearrangement links TRBV28 to TRBJ2-5, with D perhaps being TRBD1 or TRBD2 (6 bases each). V was trimmed by 5 bases and J by 5 bases, leaving 24 bases between them. The CDR3 runs to 17 residues. CDR1 MDHEN and CDR2 SYDVKM come from the germline V gene. CDR3 sequence (DNA): TGTGCCAGCAGTCCCCTCCGGGCTGGGGGGCGAGAGGAGACCCAGTACTTC. The encoded protein is CASSPLRAGGREETQYF.

V is TRBV19 and J is TRBJ1-5; no clear D. This CDR3 comprises 16 residues. Germline CDR1 LNHDA, CDR2 SQIVND (reference sequence). Trimming took 0 bases from V and 2 from J, leaving 11 bases between them. Written as DNA, the CDR3 is TGTGCCAGTAGTATAGATGTCCTCTTGGGCAATCAGCCCCAGCATTTT. Translation: CASSIDVLLGNQPQHF.

About this clonotype itself: A single base separates this from a much larger clone, so it may be a read error. The V and J genes are TRBV4-2 and TRBJ2-3, with TRBD2 matching over 9 bases. Germline-derived CDR1 and CDR2 are LGHNA and YNFKEQ. J gave up 6 bases and V 0 bases, and 10 bases lay outside the gene matches. This CDR3 is built from 17 residues. CDR3: CASSQEVPGLASDTQYF. The CDR3 nucleotides read TGTGCCAGCAGCCAAGAAGTTCCGGGACTAGCAAGTGATACGCAGTATTTT.

Of note for this clonotype: At one boundary the junction diverges from the germline segment, which might be a read error. The chain joins TRBV4-1 to TRBJ2-7, with 7 bases lining up with TRBD2. This CDR3 is built from 15 residues. In germline, CDR1 is MGHRA, CDR2 YSYEKL. In nucleotides, the CDR3 is TGCGCCAGCAGCGAAGAACGTGACGGGGGGTACGAGCAGTACTTC. Translating gives CASSEERDGGYEQYF.

The genes are TRBV28 and TRBJ2-7; the D call may be TRBD1 or TRBD2 (5 bases each). Germline CDR1 and CDR2: MDHEN and SYDVKM. The CDR3 totals 15 residues. V gave up 7 bases and J gave up 2 bases, with 18 bases separating them. CDR3 protein: CASTRDRLTTYEQYF. The CDR3, as DNA: TGTGCCAGCACCAGAGACAGACTAACCACCTACGAGCAGTACTTC.

This clonotype was counted a few times. CDR3 loop: CASSLESGETQYF. The CDR3 DNA follows: TGTGCCAGCAGTTTGGAGTCTGGGGAGACCCAGTACTTC. The chain combines TRBV27 with TRBJ2-5; D is uncertain. From germline, CDR1 is MNHEY and CDR2 SMNVEV (reference sequence). CDR3 length: 13 residues. V shed 3 bases and J shed 5 bases, with 10 bases lying between them.

The J gene is TRBJ2-7, the V gene TRBV13; TRBD2 matches at 7 bases. V trimming: 5 bases; J trimming: 2 bases; junction bases outside the gene matches: 6. The CDR3 is 14 residues long. Germline V gene data show CDR1 as PRHDT and CDR2 as FYEKMQ (reference sequence). CDR3 protein: CASSPTGLTYEQYF. The CDR3 DNA follows: TGTGCCAGCAGCCCCACGGGACTAACCTACGAGCAGTACTTC.